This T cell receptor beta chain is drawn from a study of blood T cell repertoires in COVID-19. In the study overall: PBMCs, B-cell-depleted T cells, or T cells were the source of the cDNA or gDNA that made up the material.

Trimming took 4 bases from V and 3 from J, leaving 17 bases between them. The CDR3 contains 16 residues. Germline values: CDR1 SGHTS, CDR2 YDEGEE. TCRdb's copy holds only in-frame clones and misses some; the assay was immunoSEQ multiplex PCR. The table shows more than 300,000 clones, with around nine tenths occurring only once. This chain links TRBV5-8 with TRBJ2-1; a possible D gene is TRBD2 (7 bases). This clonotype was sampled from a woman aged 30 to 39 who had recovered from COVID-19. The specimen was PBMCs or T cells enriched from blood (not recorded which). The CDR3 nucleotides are TGTGCCAGCAGCCCCCGTAGGGGGGGGCACTACAATGAGCAGTTCTTC. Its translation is CASSPRRGGHYNEQFF.